The 19 T cell receptor beta chains in this list originate from one sample, sequenced in a study of T cells after posttransplantation cyclophosphamide. A marrow graft followed busulfan-fludarabine conditioning, with cyclophosphamide on days +3 and +4. The protocol was immunoSEQ multiplex PCR, while the TCRdb copy is restricted to in-frame clones and leaves out a portion. The table lists about 18,000 clones, 70% to 80% of them singletons. Source: CD8+ T cells sorted from PBMCs, taken around 2,000 days after a stem cell transplant with posttransplant cyclophosphamide. These receptors were taken from a female patient aged 35 to 55 who received an allogeneic stem cell transplant from a related donor, was CMV-positive, and had no GVHD. Some T cells may have originated in the graft donor.

The chain employs TRBV27 and TRBJ2-2, with D possibly matching TRBD2 (5 bases). The CDR3 is made up of 15 amino acids. Trimming shortened V by 7 bases and J by 4 bases, and 16 bases separated the two germline ends. Germline V lookup: CDR1 MNHEY, CDR2 SMNVEV (reference sequence). This CDR3 reads CASTSLRASTGELFF. The CDR3 coding sequence is TGTGCCAGCACCTCATTGCGGGCGAGCACCGGGGAGCTGTTTTTT.

This chain joins TRBV5-1 and TRBJ2-5, with TRBD2 as a possible D gene (5 bases). Germline V CDR1 and CDR2: SGHRS, YFSETQ. This CDR3 has 15 residues. Trimming pared 4 bases from V and 1 base from J, leaving 14 bases between. CDR3 sequence reads: CASSPWNAGQETQYF. The CDR3 region has the DNA TGCGCCAGCAGCCCTTGGAACGCGGGCCAAGAGACCCAGTACTTC.

V usage is TRBV7-8 and J usage is TRBJ2-2, with 9 bases lining up with TRBD2. CDR1 is SGHVS and CDR2 is FQNEAQ in the germline V gene. The CDR3 contains 15 residues. With 3 bases clipped from V and 6 bases from J, the junction kept 5 bases outside the gene matches. The CDR3 DNA sequence: TGTGCCAGCAGCTTTAACGAGCGGGGGGCCGGGGAGCTGTTTTTT. Amino acids: CASSFNERGAGELFF.

The genes are TRBV7-8 and TRBJ1-2; TRBD1 might be the D (5 bases). The CDR3 totals 15 residues. Germline assignment: CDR1 SGHVS and CDR2 FQNEAQ. Trimming left V 1 base short and J 7 bases short, with 16 bases between. The CDR3 protein is CASSLVSAGRGGYTF. CDR3 nucleotides: TGTGCCAGCAGCTTAGTCTCGGCGGGGCGTGGTGGCTACACCTTC.

The chain is built from TRBV5-1 and TRBJ2-2; TRBD1 matches at 7 bases. The CDR3 has 16 residues. CDR1 SGHRS and CDR2 YFSETQ come from the germline V gene. The trim removed 3 bases at V and 3 bases at J, leaving 8 bases unmatched. The DNA for the CDR3 is TGCGCCAGCAGCTCCCTGACAGGGTGGGACACCGGGGAGCTGTTTTTT. Its translation is CASSSLTGWDTGELFF.

In the case of this clone: Its ends do not fully match the called genes, so a read error is possible. The chain couples TRBV6-6 to TRBJ2-7, with 7 bases fitting TRBD1. In germline, CDR1 is MNHNY, CDR2 SVGAGI (reference sequence). This CDR3 is built from 14 residues. The DNA for the CDR3 is TGCGCCAGCAGGGAAAACGGACAGGCCTGCGAGCAGTACTTC. Translation: CASRENGQACEQYF.

This clone was recorded at least ten times. The chain uses TRBV28 and TRBJ2-2; tentative D call: TRBD1 (7 bases). The CDR3 length is 16 residues. CDR1 and CDR2 (germline): MDHEN, SYDVKM. Trimming left V 2 bases short and J 3 bases short, with 13 bases between. CDR3: CASSLNPGGHTGELFF. The CDR3 coding sequence is TGTGCCAGCAGTTTAAACCCAGGGGGGCACACCGGGGAGCTGTTTTTT. Full variable domain (outside the CDR3, taken from reference TRBV28 and TRBJ2-2): DVKVTQSSRYLVKRTGEKVFLECVQDMDHENMFWYRQDPGLGLRLIYFSYDVKMKEKGDIPEGYSVSREKKERFSLILESASTNQTSMYLCASSLNPGGHTGELFFGEGSRLTVL.

The chain recombines TRBV5-6 with TRBJ2-1; D may be TRBD1 (6 bases). V was pared by 3 bases and J by 8 bases, with 18 bases between. Germline-derived CDR1 and CDR2 are SGHDT and YYEEEE. CDR3 size: 15 residues. The CDR3 loop is CASSWPLWGPHEQFF. The CDR3 DNA reads TGTGCCAGCAGCTGGCCTTTGTGGGGGCCCCATGAGCAGTTCTTC.

By share, this clone counts as medium-sized. Relative to the germline gene, one junction end is altered; a read error may explain this. The rearrangement joins TRBV27 to TRBJ2-1; 8 nucleotides line up with TRBD2. The germline V gene encodes CDR1 MNHEY and CDR2 SMNVEV (reference sequence). The CDR3 loop spans 14 amino acids. CDR3 sequence: CASSLISGGNGQFF. CDR3 in DNA: TGTGCCAGCAGTTTGATCAGCGGGGGTAATGGGCAGTTCTTC.

This chain connects TRBV5-5 to TRBJ2-1; maybe TRBD2 (6 bases). The germline V gene encodes CDR1 SGHKS and CDR2 YYEKEE (reference sequence). V lost 4 bases and J 3 bases, leaving 14 bases between the germline ends. CDR3 length: 15 residues. Here the CDR3 DNA reads TGTGCCAGCAGCGCGGGGTTGGTCAGCTACAATGAGCAGTTCTTC. Translated, it gives CASSAGLVSYNEQFF.

The J gene is TRBJ2-7, the V gene TRBV27, with 8 nucleotides matching TRBD1. CDR3 length equals 15 residues. CDR1 is MNHEY, CDR2 SMNVEV, per germline (reference sequence). Trimming removed 1 base from V and 6 bases from J; junction bases left unmatched: 8. The CDR3 region is CASSLWAGGAGEQYF. The CDR3 DNA is TGTGCCAGCAGTTTATGGGCAGGGGGCGCGGGCGAGCAGTACTTC.

The chain links TRBV2 to TRBJ2-7; 10 nucleotides match TRBD1. CDR1 and CDR2 from the germline V gene are SNHLY and FYNNEI. This CDR3 region has 16 residues. J gave up 0 bases and V 4 bases, and 6 bases lay outside the gene matches. The CDR3 coding sequence is TGTGCCAGCAGTGTGGGACAGGGGACCTACTCCTACGAGCAGTACTTC. This sequence encodes CASSVGQGTYSYEQYF.

This clone is classed as medium-sized. Germline is not matched at one junction end, which may reflect a read error. The gene calls are TRBV27 and TRBJ1-6; D gene ambiguous. Germline V CDR1 and CDR2: MNHEY, SMNVEV (reference sequence). This CDR3 is 12 amino acids long. Here the CDR3 DNA reads TGTGCCAGCAGTCCTTATAGTTCACCCCTCCACTTT. Protein product: CASSPYSSPLHF.

The chain employs TRBV4-2 and TRBJ2-1, with 9 bases matching TRBD2. J gave up 9 bases and V 5 bases, and 17 bases lay outside the gene matches. CDR3 length equals 17 residues. CDR1 LGHNA and CDR2 YNFKEQ come from the germline V gene. The CDR3 DNA follows: TGTGCCAGCAGCGGGCCGGGACTAGCTGAGTACATGAGTGAGCAGTTCTTC. This gives the protein CASSGPGLAEYMSEQFF.

The chain couples TRBV9 to TRBJ2-1; weak D call: TRBD2 (5 bases). V lost 4 bases and J lost 8, with 31 bases in between. From germline, CDR1 is SGDLS and CDR2 YYNGEE. CDR3 length equals 19 residues. In DNA form, the CDR3 reads TGTGCCAGCAGCCCCCACCAGCGGCCCACACTCTCCCTGGTCGATGAGCAGTTCTTC. Its translation is CASSPHQRPTLSLVDEQFF.

This sequence joins TRBV4-3 and TRBJ2-7; TRBD1 aligns across 10 bases. Germline V gene data show CDR1 as LGHNA and CDR2 as YSLEER. The CDR3 loop spans 15 amino acids. The trim removed 1 base at V and 4 bases at J, leaving 4 bases unmatched. CDR3 bases: TGCGCCAGCAGCCAAGCCGGGACAGGGGATTACGAGCAGTACTTC. This codes for CASSQAGTGDYEQYF.

This sequence joins TRBV5-1 and TRBJ2-3, with D maybe TRBD2 (5 bases). The CDR3 has 15 residues. V gave up 6 bases and J gave up 2 bases, with 16 bases separating them. Germline CDR1 reads SGHRS; CDR2 reads YFSETQ. CDR3: CASTHLDFNTDTQYF. As DNA, the CDR3 is TGCGCCAGCACCCACTTGGACTTCAACACAGATACGCAGTATTTT.

This clone was counted between two and nine times. The gene calls are TRBV9 and TRBJ1-6; TRBD1 might be the D (6 bases). V dropped 3 bases and J dropped 6 bases, with 10 bases sitting between them. CDR1 is SGDLS, CDR2 YYNGEE, per germline. The CDR3 is 14 amino acids. CDR3 bases: TGTGCCAGCAGCGACACAGGGAGTAATTCACCCCTCCACTTT. Its translation: CASSDTGSNSPLHF.

The rearrangement joins TRBV5-6 to TRBJ1-5, with a weak D call TRBD1 (5 bases). This CDR3 is built from 14 residues. V dropped 0 bases and J dropped 6 bases, with 10 bases sitting between them. Germline V gene sequence: CDR1 SGHDT, CDR2 YYEEEE. CDR3 coding DNA: TGTGCCAGCAGCTTGGCCCAGGGTTTTCAGCCCCAGCATTTT. This sequence encodes CASSLAQGFQPQHF.